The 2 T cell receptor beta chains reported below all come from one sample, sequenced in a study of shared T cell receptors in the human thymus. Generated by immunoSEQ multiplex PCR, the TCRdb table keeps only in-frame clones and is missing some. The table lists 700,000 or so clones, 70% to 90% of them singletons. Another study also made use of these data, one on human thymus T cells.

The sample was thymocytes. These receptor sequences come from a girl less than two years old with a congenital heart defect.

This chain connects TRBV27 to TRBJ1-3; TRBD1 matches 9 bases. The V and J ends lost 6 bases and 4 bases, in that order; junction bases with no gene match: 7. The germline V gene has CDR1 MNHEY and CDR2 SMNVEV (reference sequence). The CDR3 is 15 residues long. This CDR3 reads CASRPGQGYGNTIYF. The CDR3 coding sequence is TGTGCCAGCAGACCGGGACAGGGTTACGGAAACACCATATATTTT.

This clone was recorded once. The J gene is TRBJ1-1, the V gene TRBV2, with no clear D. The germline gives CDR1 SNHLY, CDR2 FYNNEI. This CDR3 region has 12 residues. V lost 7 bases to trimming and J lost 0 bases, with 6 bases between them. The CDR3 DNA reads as TGTGCCAGCACCTTTATGAACACTGAAGCTTTCTTT. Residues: CASTFMNTEAFF.